This TCR beta chain was obtained from a study of post-analysis software for immune sequencing data. About the research overall: Relapsing-remitting, secondary progressive and progressive-relapsing forms made up the multiple sclerosis disease courses. General study findings and limits: There were a few TRBV segments more frequent in patients than controls, and TRBV5-6, TRBV5-1 and TRBV20-1 were among them.

In regard to this clonotype: Its antigen is not identified.

With 0 bases removed from V and 2 bases from J, the gap between germline ends came to 8 bases. This CDR3 contains 16 residues. From germline, CDR1 is MGHRA and CDR2 YSYEKL. Each TCR beta cDNA library carried unique molecular identifiers. TCRdb processed the PCR reads anew with MiXCR; each CDR3 protein has one entry. The table shows roughly 670,000 distinct CDR3 sequences, with approximately 59% occurring only once. This chain joins TRBV4-1 and TRBJ1-6; TRBD1 might be the D (6 bases). The sequencing input was blood. The sequence was collected from a girl aged 2-10 years with multiple sclerosis. The CDR3 DNA is TGCGCCAGCAGCCAAGAACGACAGGCCTATAATTCACCCCTCCACTTT. It specifies CASSQERQAYNSPLHF.